The rows below give T cell receptor beta chains drawn from one sample of a study of T-cell reconstitution after alpha-beta-depleted transplantation in children. TCRdb reprocessed the PCR reads via MiXCR and lists one record per CDR3 protein. The sample holds around 340,000 distinct CDR3 sequences, 13% seen once. The sample was PBMCs, taken from the stem cell graft. These receptors all stem from a human donor who donated a stem cell graft to a child with Fanconi anemia. Both conserved end residues are part of each CDR3. A D gene is named only where the DNA matches it firmly. Clone size appears in some rows only: once, few, many, or a class for an expanded clone.

>TRBV20-1|.|many|TRBJ2-5
TGCAGTGCCCGACAGGGAGGAGAGACCCAGTACTTC
CSARQGGETQYF
>TRBV24-1|.|.|TRBJ2-2
TGTGCCACCAGAAGCGGGAACACCGGGGAGCTGTTTTTT
CATRSGNTGELFF
>TRBV5-1|.|.|TRBJ2-5
TGCGCCAGCGGCTCCAGGGTGACGGAGACCCAGTACTTC
CASGSRVTETQYF
>TRBV12-3/TRBV12-4|.|many|TRBJ1-1
TGTGCCAGCAGTCCCCCGTGGGGGAACACTGAAGCTTTCTTT
CASSPPWGNTEAFF
>TRBV30|.|.|TRBJ2-5
TGTGCCTGGGGCGGGACCGACGGGGAGACCCAGTACTTC
CAWGGTDGETQYF
>TRBV29-1|.|many|TRBJ1-5
TGCAGCGTTGCAGGGGACAATCAGCCCCAGCATTTT
CSVAGDNQPQHF
>TRBV14|.|few|TRBJ2-3
TGTGCCAGCAGCCGTGCTGGGGTGGGTACGCAGTATTTT
CASSRAGVGTQYF
>TRBV3-1|.|many|TRBJ2-5
TGTGCCAGCAGCCAAAACCAAGAGACCCAGTACTTC
CASSQNQETQYF
>TRBV24-1|.|.|TRBJ2-5
TGTGCCACCAGTGATTATGCAGAGACCCAGTACTTC
CATSDYAETQYF
>TRBV24-1|.|.|TRBJ1-5
TGTGCCACCAGTGGGCACCTGTTTTCCCGGGACATAAGCAATCAGCCCCAGCATTTT
CATSGHLFSRDISNQPQHF